Below, one TCR beta chain is given with its context. The antigen remains undetermined. Germline V gene data show CDR1 as WNHNN and CDR2 as SYGVQD (reference sequence). CDR3 size: 18 residues. V trimming: 2 bases; J trimming: 5 bases; junction bases outside the gene matches: 13. The record originates from a study of T cell responses to AZD1222 COVID-19 vaccine. Sequencing was performed with immunoSEQ multiplex PCR; in TCRdb, only in-frame clones are kept and a portion is missing. This sample has 150,000 to 200,000 clones, with 94% found just once. Broader study findings: Per reports, nearly half of all spike-specific TCRs target regions that are unmutated in variants.

Second-dose intervals of approximately 4 or approximately 12 weeks were pooled. The origin of this receptor is an adult who received the AZD1222 COVID-19 vaccine. The V gene is TRBV10-1, the J gene TRBJ2-5; 11 bases fit TRBD2. This specimen was peripheral blood, taken 28 days after the second AZD1222 dose. CDR3 in DNA: TGCGCCAGCAGTGAGCCGAGAGGGATTAGCGGGAGGGACGAGACCCAGTACTTC. Translation gives CASSEPRGISGRDETQYF.